The 20 T cell receptor beta chains below come from one sample, sequenced in a study of blood T cell repertoires in COVID-19 (dated by TCRdb to about 2020). Receptor libraries were prepared by the immunoSEQ multiplex PCR assay. TCRdb carries this immuneACCESS record with in-frame sequences only. Its versions omit some clonotypes, under half of them owing to an unresolved V gene in the studies checked, with the rest unexplained. The sample data list around 220,000 clones, and approximately 78% of these were observed just once. 10% of the sample is taken by the ten largest. The sample taken for sequencing was peripheral blood. The receptor source for this set is a woman aged 80 or older with acute or convalescent COVID-19.

The chain combines TRBV3-1 (or the pseudogene TRBV3-2) with TRBJ2-1; the match to TRBD2 covers 11 bases. The germline gives CDR1 LGHDT, CDR2 YNNKEL (reference sequence). The CDR3 is made up of 15 amino acids. With V trimmed by 0 bases and J by 8 bases, 3 bases remained unmatched. The CDR3 sequence is CASSQEALAGDEQFF. For the CDR3, the DNA is TGTGCCAGCAGCCAAGAGGCACTAGCGGGAGATGAGCAGTTCTTC.

This chain connects TRBV7-9 to TRBJ1-5, with D possibly TRBD1 on 5 matching bases. CDR3 size: 14 residues. Germline CDR1 is SEHNR and CDR2 is FQNEAQ (reference sequence). V was shortened by 5 bases and J by 5 bases, with 13 bases between the two germline ends. DNA of the CDR3: TGTGCCAGCAGCACCGGGGGGGTTGATCAGCCCCAGCATTTT. This gives the protein CASSTGGVDQPQHF.

This chain links TRBV19 with TRBJ1-1; D unresolved. The V gene's germline CDR1 is LNHDA and CDR2 SQIVND (reference sequence). Deletions cut 5 bases from V and 3 bases from J, with 13 bases between. This CDR3 region has 14 residues. The CDR3 nucleotides read TGTGCCAGTAGTCCCTCGGCGGTGCACACTGAAGCTTTCTTT. Translation gives CASSPSAVHTEAFF.

The rearrangement joins TRBV11-2 to TRBJ1-4; no clear D. V was shortened by 3 bases and J by 8 bases, with 13 bases between the two germline ends. Germline CDR1 is SGHAT and CDR2 is FQNNGV. This CDR3 comprises 14 residues. DNA for the CDR3: TGTGCCAGCAGCTTTTCTCTGGCGGAGGAAAAACTGTTTTTT. It yields the protein CASSFSLAEEKLFF.

The chain is built from TRBV27 and TRBJ1-2; 12 bases align to TRBD1. The CDR3 contains 15 residues. With V trimmed by 5 bases and J by 5 bases, 6 bases remained unmatched. From germline, CDR1 is MNHEY and CDR2 SMNVEV (reference sequence). The DNA of the CDR3 is TGTGCCAGCAGTCTCGGGACAGGGGGCGGATATGGCTACACCTTC. The encoded protein is CASSLGTGGGYGYTF.

The J gene is TRBJ2-1, the V gene TRBV5-1; 9 positions agree with TRBD2. V gave up 0 bases and J gave up 7 bases; unmatched junction bases: 8. This CDR3 has 16 amino acids. From germline, CDR1 is SGHRS and CDR2 YFSETQ. CDR3 nucleotide sequence: TGCGCCAGCAGCTTGGCCAGGTTAGCGGGAGTTAATGAGCAGTTCTTC. It specifies CASSLARLAGVNEQFF.

The chain couples TRBV19 to TRBJ1-2, with D unclear. This CDR3 comprises 12 residues. Germline CDR1 is LNHDA and CDR2 is SQIVND (reference sequence). Deletions cut 3 bases from V and 4 bases from J, with 6 bases between. CDR3 sequence (DNA): TGTGCCAGTAGTATTAGAGCCTATGGCTACACCTTC. Encoded protein: CASSIRAYGYTF.

This chain connects TRBV28 to TRBJ1-5, with a possible D match to TRBD1 (5 bases). V was cut by 4 bases and J by 3 bases, with 19 bases left in between. The CDR3 totals 17 residues. Germline-derived CDR1 and CDR2 are MDHEN and SYDVKM. CDR3 sequence reads: CASSSQGPTEINQPQHF. The CDR3 nucleotides read TGTGCCAGCAGTTCCCAGGGTCCGACAGAAATCAATCAGCCCCAGCATTTT.

J is TRBJ2-4 and V is TRBV3-1 (or the pseudogene TRBV3-2), with 7 bases identical to TRBD1. This CDR3 contains 16 residues. Germline V lookup: CDR1 LGHDT, CDR2 YNNKEL (reference sequence). J was trimmed by 2 bases and V by 4 bases; bases with no gene match: 8. CDR3 region: CASSPLTTGSKNIQYF. Written as DNA, the CDR3 is TGTGCCAGCAGCCCTCTTACGACAGGGTCCAAAAACATTCAGTACTTC.

V and J are TRBV6-5 and TRBJ2-2; weak D call: TRBD2 (5 bases). V lost 6 bases to trimming and J lost 2 bases, with 7 bases between them. The germline CDR1 and CDR2 sequences are MNHEY and SVGAGI. The CDR3 extends over 13 amino acids. This chain's CDR3 is CASSRLNTGELFF. The CDR3 DNA reads TGTGCCAGCAGCAGACTAAACACCGGGGAGCTGTTTTTT.

V and J are TRBV7-2 and TRBJ2-3; D is uncertain. Germline CDR1 is SGHTA and CDR2 is FQGNSA. This CDR3 is built from 12 residues. V lost 4 bases and J lost 2, with 4 bases in between. For the CDR3, the DNA is TGTGCCAGCAGCTCACTCACAGATACGCAGTATTTT. Encoded protein: CASSSLTDTQYF.

CDR3 sequence reads: CSVETGTSGPQFF. Here the CDR3 DNA reads TGCAGCGTTGAGACCGGGACTAGCGGGCCTCAGTTCTTC. The chain recombines TRBV29-1 with TRBJ2-1; 12 nucleotides align to TRBD2. The CDR3 covers 13 residues. V lost 3 bases, J lost 13 bases, and 7 bases stayed unmatched. Per the germline V gene, CDR1 is SQVTM and CDR2 is ANQGSEA.

V is TRBV19 and J is TRBJ1-2; 7 positions match TRBD1. CDR3 length: 14 residues. Losses at the gene ends were 3 bases for V and 6 bases for J; bases not matched to a gene: 7. CDR1 and CDR2 (germline): LNHDA, SQIVND (reference sequence). CDR3 sequence reads: CASSIEQGLDGYTF. In nucleotides, the CDR3 is TGTGCCAGTAGTATCGAACAGGGGTTGGATGGCTACACCTTC. The full variable domain, completed using reference TRBV19 and TRBJ1-2, is DGGITQSPKYLFRKEGQNVTLSCEQNLNHDAMYWYRQDPGQGLRLIYYSQIVNDFQKGDIAEGYSVSREKKESFPLTVTSAQKNPTAFYLCASSIEQGLDGYTFGSGTRLTVV.

The chain recombines TRBV28 with TRBJ2-1; tentatively, D is TRBD1 (5 bases). The CDR3 is 13 amino acids. The V and J ends lost 5 bases and 7 bases respectively, with 12 bases between them. Germline assignment: CDR1 MDHEN and CDR2 SYDVKM. The CDR3 is CASSAGPGNEQFF. The CDR3 region has the DNA TGTGCCAGCAGTGCCGGGCCAGGGAATGAGCAGTTCTTC.

In this sample, this clone turned up once. The rearrangement links TRBV28 to TRBJ1-1; 8 bases fit TRBD1. The CDR3 has 19 amino acids. The junction had 17 bases not matched to a gene; V was cut back by 5 bases and J by 0 bases. The germline V gene encodes CDR1 MDHEN and CDR2 SYDVKM. The DNA for the CDR3 is TGTGCCAGCAGTCCTACAGGGGGTAAAGTTGCCGGAATGAACACTGAAGCTTTCTTT. Translation: CASSPTGGKVAGMNTEAFF.

The V and J genes are TRBV7-3 and TRBJ2-3; D might be TRBD1 (6 bases). CDR1 SGHTA and CDR2 FQGTGA come from the germline V gene. Trimming shortened V by 5 bases and J by 1 base, and 13 bases separated the two germline ends. The CDR3 sequence is 15 residues long. The DNA of the CDR3 is TGTGCCAGCAGCCTCGGGGACATTCGCACAGATACGCAGTATTTT. Protein: CASSLGDIRTDTQYF.

The chain combines TRBV4-3 with TRBJ2-2; weak D call: TRBD1 (6 bases). CDR3 size: 15 residues. V was pared by 4 bases and J by 1 base, with 10 bases between. CDR1 and CDR2 from the germline V gene are LGHNA and YSLEER. CDR3 amino acids: CASSLQTGNTGELFF. The CDR3 DNA is TGCGCCAGCAGCCTCCAGACAGGGAACACCGGGGAGCTGTTTTTT.

This clone has ten or more counts. This chain links TRBV7-9 with TRBJ2-7; possible D gene TRBD1, 6 bases. Trimming pared 5 bases from V and 3 bases from J, leaving 8 bases between. Germline CDR1 reads SEHNR; CDR2 reads FQNEAQ (reference sequence). There are 12 residues in the CDR3. This chain's CDR3 is CASSAQGYEQYF. The CDR3 DNA reads as TGTGCCAGCAGCGCACAGGGCTACGAGCAGTACTTC.

The V and J genes are TRBV4-2 and TRBJ2-3; weak D call: TRBD1 (5 bases). V was cut by 6 bases and J by 2 bases, with 15 bases left in between. The CDR3 runs to 15 residues. Looked up from germline, CDR1 is LGHNA and CDR2 is YNFKEQ. DNA of the CDR3: TGTGCCAGCAGAGGAAGGGGAACTCCCACAGATACGCAGTATTTT. This sequence encodes CASRGRGTPTDTQYF.

The chain employs TRBV30 and TRBJ1-4; unclear D gene. CDR3 length: 11 amino acids. Germline CDR1 and CDR2: GTSNPN and SVGIG (reference sequence). V was shortened by 7 bases and J by 2 bases, with 5 bases between the two germline ends. The chain's CDR3 is CAFTTNEKLFF. CDR3 DNA: TGTGCCTTTACTACTAATGAAAAACTGTTTTTT.